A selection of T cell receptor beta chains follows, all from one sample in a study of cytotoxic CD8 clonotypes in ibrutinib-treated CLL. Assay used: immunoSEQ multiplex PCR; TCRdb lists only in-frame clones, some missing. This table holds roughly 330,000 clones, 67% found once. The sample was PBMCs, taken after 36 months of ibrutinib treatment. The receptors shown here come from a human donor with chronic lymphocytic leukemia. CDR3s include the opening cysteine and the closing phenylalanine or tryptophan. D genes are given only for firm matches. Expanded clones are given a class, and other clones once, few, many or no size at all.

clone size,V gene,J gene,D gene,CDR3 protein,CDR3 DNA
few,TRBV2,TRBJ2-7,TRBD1,CASRRQGAYEQYF,TGTGCCAGCAGGAGACAGGGCGCCTACGAGCAGTACTTC
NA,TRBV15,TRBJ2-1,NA,CATSRDDSPYNEQFF,TGTGCCACCAGCAGAGACGACAGTCCCTACAATGAGCAGTTCTTC
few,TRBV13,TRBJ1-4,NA,CASSSGPNEKLFF,TGTGCCAGCAGCTCCGGACCCAATGAAAAACTGTTTTTT
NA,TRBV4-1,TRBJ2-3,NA,CASSQWGVSTDTQYF,TGCGCCAGCAGCCAGTGGGGAGTTAGCACAGATACGCAGTATTTT
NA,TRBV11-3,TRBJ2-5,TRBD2,CASRRAGEETQYF,TGTGCCAGCAGAAGGGCGGGGGAAGAGACCCAGTACTTC
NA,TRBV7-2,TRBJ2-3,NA,CASSLGRTDTQYF,TGTGCCAGCAGCTTAGGACGGACAGATACGCAGTATTTT
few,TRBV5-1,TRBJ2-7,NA,CASSLASYFYEQYF,TGCGCCAGCAGCTTGGCCTCATATTTCTACGAGCAGTACTTC
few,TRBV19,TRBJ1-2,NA,CASSMGPYGYTF,TGTGCCAGTAGTATGGGGCCCTATGGCTACACCTTC
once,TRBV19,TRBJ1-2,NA,CASSTWTAGYTF,TGTGCCAGTAGTACCTGGACCGCTGGCTACACCTTC
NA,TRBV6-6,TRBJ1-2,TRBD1,CASNPPGQTGYTF,TGTGCCAGCAACCCACCGGGACAGACAGGCTACACCTTC
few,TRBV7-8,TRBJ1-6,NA,CASSLGGVSSYNSPLHF,TGTGCCAGCAGCTTGGGGGGAGTAAGCTCCTATAATTCACCCCTCCACTTT
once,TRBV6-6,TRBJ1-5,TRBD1,CASSRDSADVQPQHF,TGTGCCAGCAGCCGGGACAGCGCGGATGTTCAGCCCCAGCATTTT
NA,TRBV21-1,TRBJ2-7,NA,CASSKKCQGPYYEQYF,TGTGCCAGCAGCAAAAAGTGTCAGGGACCCTACTACGAGCAGTACTTC
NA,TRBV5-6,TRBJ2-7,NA,CASSRKGVNEQYF,TGTGCCAGCAGCCGGAAGGGGGTTAACGAGCAGTACTTC
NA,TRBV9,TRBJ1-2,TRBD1,CASRTGGEDGYTF,TGTGCCAGCAGGACAGGGGGCGAAGATGGCTACACCTTC
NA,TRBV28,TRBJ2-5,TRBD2,CASSFAGGSETQYF,TGTGCCAGCAGTTTTGCCGGGGGGTCGGAGACCCAGTACTTC
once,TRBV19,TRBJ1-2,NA,CASSIRNLFYGYTF,TGTGCCAGTAGTATTAGGAACTTGTTCTATGGCTACACCTTC
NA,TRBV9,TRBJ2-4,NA,CASSPSVRDPGWAAKNIQYF,TGTGCCAGCTCTCCTAGCGTACGGGACCCCGGCTGGGCGGCCAAAAACATTCAGTACTTC
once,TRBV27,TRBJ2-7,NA,CASSRGVEQYF,TGTGCCAGCAGTCGTGGGGTCGAGCAGTACTTC
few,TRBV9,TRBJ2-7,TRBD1,CASSVGTGTEQYF,TGTGCCAGCAGCGTAGGGACAGGCACCGAGCAGTACTTC
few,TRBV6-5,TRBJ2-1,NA,CASSELGEQFF,TGTGCCAGCAGTGAACTAGGGGAGCAGTTCTTC
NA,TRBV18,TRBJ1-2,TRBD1,CASSPDRGHGYTF,TGTGCCAGCTCACCTGACAGGGGGCATGGCTACACCTTC